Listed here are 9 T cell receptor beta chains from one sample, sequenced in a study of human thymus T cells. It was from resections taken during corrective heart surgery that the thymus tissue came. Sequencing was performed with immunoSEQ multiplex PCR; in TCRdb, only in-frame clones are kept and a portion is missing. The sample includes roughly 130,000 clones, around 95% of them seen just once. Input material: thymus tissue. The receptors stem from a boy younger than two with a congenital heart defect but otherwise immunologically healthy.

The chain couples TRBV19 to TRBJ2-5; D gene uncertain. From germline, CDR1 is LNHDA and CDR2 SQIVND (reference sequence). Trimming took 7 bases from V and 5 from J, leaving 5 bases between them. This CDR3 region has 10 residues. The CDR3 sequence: CASTWETQYF. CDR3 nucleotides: TGTGCCAGTACCTGGGAGACCCAGTACTTC. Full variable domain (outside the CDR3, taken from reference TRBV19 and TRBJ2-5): DGGITQSPKYLFRKEGQNVTLSCEQNLNHDAMYWYRQDPGQGLRLIYYSQIVNDFQKGDIAEGYSVSREKKESFPLTVTSAQKNPTAFYLCASTWETQYFGPGTRLLVL.

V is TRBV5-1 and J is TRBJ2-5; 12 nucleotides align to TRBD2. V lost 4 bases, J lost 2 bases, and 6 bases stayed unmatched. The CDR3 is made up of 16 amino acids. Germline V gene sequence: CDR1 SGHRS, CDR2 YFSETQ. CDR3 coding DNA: TGCGCCAGCAGCCCAGGACTAGCGGGGCTTCAAGAGACCCAGTACTTC. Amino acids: CASSPGLAGLQETQYF.

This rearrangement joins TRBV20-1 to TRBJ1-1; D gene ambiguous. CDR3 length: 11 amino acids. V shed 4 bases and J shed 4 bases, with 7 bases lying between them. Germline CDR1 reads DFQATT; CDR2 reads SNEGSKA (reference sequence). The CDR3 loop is CSAKRRTEAFF. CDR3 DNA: TGCAGTGCTAAACGTCGCACTGAAGCTTTCTTT.

This chain's CDR3 is CASSLNQPQGIDQYF. DNA for the CDR3: TGCGCCAGCAGCTTAAATCAACCACAGGGGATAGACCAGTACTTC. The rearrangement uses TRBV5-1 and TRBJ2-7, with 7 nucleotides matching TRBD1. This CDR3 is 15 amino acids long. With V trimmed by 2 bases and J by 10 bases, 15 bases remained unmatched. CDR1 is SGHRS, CDR2 YFSETQ, per germline.

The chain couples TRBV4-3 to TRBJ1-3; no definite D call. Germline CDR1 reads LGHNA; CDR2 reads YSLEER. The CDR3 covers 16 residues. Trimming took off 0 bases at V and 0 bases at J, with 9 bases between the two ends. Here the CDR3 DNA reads TGCGCCAGCAGCCAAGAGGGCCCGTCCTCTGGAAACACCATATATTTT. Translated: CASSQEGPSSGNTIYF.

CDR3: CASSDRGAETQYF. Written as DNA, the CDR3 is TGTGCCAGCAGTGACAGGGGGGCAGAGACCCAGTACTTC. The chain joins TRBV2 to TRBJ2-5; D might be TRBD1 (7 bases). With 3 bases removed from V and 4 bases from J, the gap between germline ends came to 9 bases. This CDR3 is built from 13 residues. The germline V gene has CDR1 SNHLY and CDR2 FYNNEI.

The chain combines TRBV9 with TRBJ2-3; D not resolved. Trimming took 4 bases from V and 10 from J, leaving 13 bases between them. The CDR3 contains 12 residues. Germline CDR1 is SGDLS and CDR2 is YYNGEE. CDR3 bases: TGTGCCAGCAGCCGAGACCCGCTCGCGCAGTATTTT. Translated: CASSRDPLAQYF.

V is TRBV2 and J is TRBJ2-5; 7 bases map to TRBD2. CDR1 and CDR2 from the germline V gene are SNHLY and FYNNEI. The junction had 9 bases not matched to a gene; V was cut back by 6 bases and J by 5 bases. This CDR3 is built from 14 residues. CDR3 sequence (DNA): TGTGCCAGCAGGGAGTTTACTAGCGCGGAGACCCAGTACTTC. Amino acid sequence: CASREFTSAETQYF.

For the CDR3, the DNA is TGTGCCAGCAGCCGAGAACGCCCTGGTTCCGGGACCCAGTACTTC. Encoded protein: CASSRERPGSGTQYF. The rearrangement joins TRBV6-6 to TRBJ2-5, with unresolved D. The V end was cut by 6 bases, the J end by 7 bases, with 21 bases between. Germline CDR1 reads MNHNY; CDR2 reads SVGAGI (reference sequence). CDR3 size: 15 residues.